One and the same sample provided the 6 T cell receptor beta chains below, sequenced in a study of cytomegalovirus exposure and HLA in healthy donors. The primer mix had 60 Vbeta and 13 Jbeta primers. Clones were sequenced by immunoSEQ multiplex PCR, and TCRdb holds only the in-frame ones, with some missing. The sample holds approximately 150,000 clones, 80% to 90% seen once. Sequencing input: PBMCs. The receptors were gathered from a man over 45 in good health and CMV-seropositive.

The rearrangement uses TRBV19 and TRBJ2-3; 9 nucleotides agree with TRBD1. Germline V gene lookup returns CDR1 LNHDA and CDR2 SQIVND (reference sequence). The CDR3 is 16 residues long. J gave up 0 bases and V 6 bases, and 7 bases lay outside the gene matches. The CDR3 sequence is CASSPTGTGSTDTQYF. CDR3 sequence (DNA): TGTGCCAGTAGCCCGACCGGGACAGGGAGCACAGATACGCAGTATTTT.

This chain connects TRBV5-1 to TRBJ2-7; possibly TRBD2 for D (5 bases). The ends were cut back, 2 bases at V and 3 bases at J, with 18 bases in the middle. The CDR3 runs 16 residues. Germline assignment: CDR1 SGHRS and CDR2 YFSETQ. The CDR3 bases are TGCGCCAGCAGCTTAGAGGGAAGCGCCAATTACTACGAGCAGTACTTC. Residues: CASSLEGSANYYEQYF.

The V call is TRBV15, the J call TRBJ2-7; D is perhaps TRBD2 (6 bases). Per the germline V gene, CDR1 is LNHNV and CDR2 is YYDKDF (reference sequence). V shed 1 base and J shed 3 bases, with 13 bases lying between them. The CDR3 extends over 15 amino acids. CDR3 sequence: CATSRGGASYYEQYF. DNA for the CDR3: TGTGCCACCAGCAGAGGCGGGGCTTCATACTACGAGCAGTACTTC.

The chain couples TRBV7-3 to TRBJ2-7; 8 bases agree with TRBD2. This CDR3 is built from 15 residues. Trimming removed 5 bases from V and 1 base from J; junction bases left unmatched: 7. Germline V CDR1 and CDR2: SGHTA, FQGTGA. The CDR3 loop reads CASSPSAGASYEQYF. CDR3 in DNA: TGTGCCAGCAGCCCGTCAGCGGGAGCTTCCTACGAGCAGTACTTC.

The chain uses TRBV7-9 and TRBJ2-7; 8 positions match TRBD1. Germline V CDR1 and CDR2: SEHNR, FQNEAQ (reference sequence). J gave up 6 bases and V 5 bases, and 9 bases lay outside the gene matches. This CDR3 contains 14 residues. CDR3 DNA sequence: TGTGCCAGCAGCCGAAGACAGGGGCCCGGCGAGCAGTACTTC. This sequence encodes CASSRRQGPGEQYF.

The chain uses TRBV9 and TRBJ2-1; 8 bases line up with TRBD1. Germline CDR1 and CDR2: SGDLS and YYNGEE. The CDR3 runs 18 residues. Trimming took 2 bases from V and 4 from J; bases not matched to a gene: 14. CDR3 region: CASSVVPTGTGQYNEQFF. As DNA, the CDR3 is TGTGCCAGCAGCGTGGTCCCCACCGGGACAGGACAGTACAATGAGCAGTTCTTC.